Listed here are 17 T cell receptor beta chains from one sample, sequenced in a study of cytomegalovirus exposure and HLA in healthy donors (dated by TCRdb to about 2017). Libraries were built with the immunoSEQ multiplex PCR assay. For the multiplex PCR, a mixture combining 60 forward primers for TCR Vbeta segments and 13 reverse primers for TCR Jbeta segments was used. TCRdb's version of the immuneACCESS table is confined to in-frame rearrangements and falls short of the full clone set. An unresolved V gene accounts for under half of the shortfall where checked; the remainder is of unknown origin. The sample table shows around 150,000 clones, and nearly 80% are seen once. The ten most abundant clones make up about 9.6% of the sample. The sequenced sample was PBMCs. These receptors all come from a man aged 18 to 30 in good health and CMV-seropositive.

The CDR3 bases are TGTGCCAGCAGCCAACAGGGGCACACTGAAGCTTTCTTT. Its translation: CASSQQGHTEAFF. This chain connects TRBV4-2 to TRBJ1-1; possibly TRBD1 for D (6 bases). Trimming cost V 2 bases and J 3 bases, with 7 bases left between them. The CDR3 totals 13 residues. CDR1 is LGHNA, CDR2 YNFKEQ, per germline.

V and J are TRBV19 and TRBJ2-3, with 11 nucleotides matching TRBD2. Per the germline V gene, CDR1 is LNHDA and CDR2 is SQIVND (reference sequence). V lost 5 bases to trimming and J lost 6 bases; unmatched junction nucleotides: 10. The CDR3 loop spans 16 amino acids. CDR3 in amino acids: CASSSGLAGVRDTQYF. In nucleotides, the CDR3 is TGTGCCAGTAGTTCTGGACTAGCGGGTGTTCGCGATACGCAGTATTTT.

The chain links TRBV7-9 to TRBJ1-1; weak D call: TRBD1 (5 bases). The CDR3 runs to 12 residues. The germline CDR1 and CDR2 sequences are SEHNR and FQNEAQ (reference sequence). Trimming left V 5 bases short and J 6 bases short, with 10 bases between. The CDR3 DNA reads TGTGCCAGCAGCCCGCGGGGGGCTGAAGCTTTCTTT. Its translation: CASSPRGAEAFF.

V usage is TRBV4-3 and J usage is TRBJ1-5; a weak D match, TRBD1 (5 bases). Germline V gene lookup returns CDR1 LGHNA and CDR2 YSLEER. The CDR3 spans 18 residues. V lost 0 bases and J 2 bases, leaving 17 bases between the germline ends. In nucleotides, the CDR3 is TGCGCCAGCAGCCAAGAGCCTGGGACTGTGGGTGGCAATCAGCCCCAGCATTTT. Amino acids: CASSQEPGTVGGNQPQHF.

The chain uses TRBV4-3 and TRBJ2-3; 10 bases align to TRBD1. V lost 1 base to trimming and J lost 3 bases; unmatched junction nucleotides: 4. Germline lookup yields CDR1 LGHNA and CDR2 YSLEER. The CDR3 totals 16 residues. The CDR3 protein is CASSQVGQGWTDTQYF. DNA for the CDR3: TGCGCCAGCAGCCAAGTGGGACAGGGGTGGACAGATACGCAGTATTTT.

The chain employs TRBV4-3 and TRBJ1-6, with TRBD1 matching 8 bases. Germline lookup yields CDR1 LGHNA and CDR2 YSLEER. With V trimmed by 9 bases and J by 10 bases, 11 bases remained unmatched. The CDR3 length is 14 residues. CDR3 residues: CARNLRTGRSPLHF. The CDR3 DNA reads as TGCGCCAGAAATCTTAGGACAGGGCGCTCACCCCTCCACTTT.

On this clone itself: Sequence at one end of the junction differs from germline and may be a read error. CDR3 bases: TGTGCCAGCAGCTCCCGACTAGCGGGAGCTTTCTCTGGGGCCAACGGCCTGACTTTC. Translated: CASSSRLAGAFSGANGLTF. V is TRBV7-8 and J is TRBJ2-6; 12 nucleotides match TRBD2. This CDR3 is 19 amino acids long. The germline V gene has CDR1 SGHVS and CDR2 FQNEAQ.

The chain recombines TRBV11-2 with TRBJ1-6; D not certain. The CDR3 extends over 18 amino acids. Trimming removed 0 bases from V and 0 bases from J, with 12 bases in between. Germline V gives CDR1 SGHAT, CDR2 FQNNGV. The CDR3 nucleotides are TGTGCCAGCAGCTTAGAAGTGTCGGGGAGCTCCTATAATTCACCCCTCCACTTT. The encoded protein is CASSLEVSGSSYNSPLHF.

The rearrangement uses TRBV7-2 and TRBJ2-1; 10 positions agree with TRBD2. V was clipped by 1 base and J by 6 bases; unmatched bases: 0. This CDR3 comprises 14 residues. Germline assignment: CDR1 SGHTA and CDR2 FQGNSA. Here the CDR3 reads CASSLGLAGNEQFF. CDR3 DNA sequence: TGTGCCAGCAGCTTAGGACTAGCGGGCAATGAGCAGTTCTTC.

The chain joins TRBV9 to TRBJ1-2; the match to TRBD1 covers 9 bases. Unmatched junction bases numbered 10, after V lost 2 bases and J lost 2 bases. Germline CDR1 and CDR2: SGDLS and YYNGEE. The CDR3 consists of 17 residues. CDR3 residues: CASSVTGTGFGNYGYTF. CDR3 DNA: TGTGCCAGCAGCGTCACCGGGACAGGGTTCGGGAACTATGGCTACACCTTC.

CDR3 amino acids: CSVVLEQGWGYTF. CDR3 DNA sequence: TGCAGCGTTGTCCTTGAACAGGGATGGGGCTACACCTTC. This chain links TRBV29-1 with TRBJ1-2, with a tentative D call TRBD1 (6 bases). Per the germline V gene, CDR1 is SQVTM and CDR2 is ANQGSEA. This CDR3 has 13 amino acids. V was cut by 4 bases and J by 8 bases, with 17 bases left in between.

The rearrangement uses TRBV6-5 and TRBJ2-1, with TRBD2 identical over 7 bases. CDR1 and CDR2 (germline): MNHEY, SVGAGI. The CDR3 loop spans 14 amino acids. The V segment lost 5 bases and the J segment 7 bases; nucleotides outside the gene matches: 8. In nucleotides, the CDR3 is TGTGCCAGCAGTGCCCGGGACTATACAAATGAGCAGTTCTTC. Translated, it gives CASSARDYTNEQFF.

V usage is TRBV6-6 and J usage is TRBJ2-7, with TRBD2 as a possible D gene (6 bases). Germline assignment: CDR1 MNHNY and CDR2 SVGAGI (reference sequence). Trimming pared 4 bases from V and 6 bases from J, leaving 22 bases between. The length of the CDR3 is 16 residues. The CDR3 DNA is TGTGCCAGCAGTTTTCTCTCTTACGAGGCGGAGGGCGAGCAGTACTTC. Translation: CASSFLSYEAEGEQYF.

This chain links TRBV4-1 with TRBJ1-4, with TRBD1 matching 7 bases. Trimming at V came to 2 bases and at J to 4 bases, leaving 7 bases not matched to a gene. The germline V gene encodes CDR1 MGHRA and CDR2 YSYEKL. The CDR3 length is 16 residues. The CDR3 loop is CASSQPGTALNEKLFF. The CDR3 DNA is TGCGCCAGCAGCCAACCCGGGACAGCGCTTAATGAAAAACTGTTTTTT.

The rearrangement uses TRBV6-6 and TRBJ1-1; possibly TRBD1 for D (5 bases). Germline assignment: CDR1 MNHNY and CDR2 SVGAGI (reference sequence). V was cut by 5 bases and J by 4 bases, with 17 bases left in between. The CDR3 extends over 15 amino acids. The CDR3 region is CASSRSIGRGTEAFF. DNA of the CDR3: TGTGCCAGCAGTCGCTCTATAGGGAGGGGCACTGAAGCTTTCTTT.

The CDR3 sequence: CASRLTGTNTGELFF. Written as DNA, the CDR3 is TGTGCCAGCAGGTTGACAGGGACGAACACCGGGGAGCTGTTTTTT. The chain has TRBV7-2 and TRBJ2-2, with 7 bases matching TRBD1. This CDR3 spans 15 amino acids. Trimming cost V 6 bases and J 0 bases; bases outside gene matches: 4. In germline, CDR1 is SGHTA, CDR2 FQGNSA.

V is TRBV27 and J is TRBJ2-6; 7 bases are shared with TRBD1. Germline trimming cut 8 bases from V and 0 bases from J; bases unmatched to any gene: 22. This CDR3 has 21 amino acids. Germline CDR1 MNHEY, CDR2 SMNVEV (reference sequence). CDR3 sequence reads: CASARSGQGVIWSSGANVLTF. The CDR3 DNA reads as TGTGCCAGCGCCCGCAGCGGTCAGGGGGTAATTTGGAGCTCTGGGGCCAACGTCCTGACTTTC.